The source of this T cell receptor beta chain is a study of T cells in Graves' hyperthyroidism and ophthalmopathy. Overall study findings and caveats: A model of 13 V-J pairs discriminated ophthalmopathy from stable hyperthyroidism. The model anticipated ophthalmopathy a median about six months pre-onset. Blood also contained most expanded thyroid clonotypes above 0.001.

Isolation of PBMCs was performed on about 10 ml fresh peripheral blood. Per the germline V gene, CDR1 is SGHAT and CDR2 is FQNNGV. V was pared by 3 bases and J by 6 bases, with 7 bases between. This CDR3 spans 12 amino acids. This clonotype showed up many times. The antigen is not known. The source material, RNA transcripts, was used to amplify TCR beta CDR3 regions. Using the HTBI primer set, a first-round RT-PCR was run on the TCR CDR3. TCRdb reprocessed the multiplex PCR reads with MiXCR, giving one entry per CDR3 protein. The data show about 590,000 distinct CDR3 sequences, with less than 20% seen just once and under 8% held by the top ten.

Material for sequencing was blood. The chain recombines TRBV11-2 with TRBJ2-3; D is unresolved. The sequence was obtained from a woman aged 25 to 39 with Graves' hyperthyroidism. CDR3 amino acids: CASSFALDTQYF. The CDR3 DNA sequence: TGTGCCAGCAGCTTCGCGCTTGATACGCAGTATTTT.